The 19 T cell receptor beta chains below were found in one sample sequenced in a study of shared clonotypes between healthy human individuals. Method: immunoSEQ multiplex PCR; TCRdb's copy keeps in-frame clones and lacks some. The repertoire holds some 2,100,000 clones, with under 95% as singletons. The naive CD8 fraction comprised CD45RO-negative cells positively selected for CCR7 and excluded terminally differentiated effector memory CD45RA+ cells. The sample was naive CD8+ T cells from PBMCs. These TCRs come from a man between 18 and 29 years old in good health. Some clones in this sample may be carry-over from other donors' samples.

The genes are TRBV7-3 and TRBJ2-5; D is unresolved. V was cut by 3 bases and J by 3 bases, with 8 bases left in between. There are 13 residues in the CDR3. CDR1 is SGHTA, CDR2 FQGTGA, per germline. The CDR3 spells CASSFGPKETQYF. CDR3 sequence (DNA): TGTGCCAGCAGCTTCGGGCCAAAAGAGACCCAGTACTTC.

V gene TRBV28 combines with J gene TRBJ1-5; D is perhaps TRBD1 (5 bases). The CDR3 totals 14 residues. Looked up from germline, CDR1 is MDHEN and CDR2 is SYDVKM. Deletions cut 9 bases from V and 1 base from J, with 13 bases between. The CDR3 is CASSDRQSNQPQHF. The CDR3 region has the DNA TGTGCCAGTTCGGATCGACAGAGCAATCAGCCCCAGCATTTT.

In the case of this clone: Other DNA variants within this sample encode the same CDR3. V gene TRBV6-5 combines with J gene TRBJ2-7; tentative D call: TRBD1 (6 bases). Germline lookup yields CDR1 MNHEY and CDR2 SVGAGI. The CDR3 spans 14 residues. Trimming cost V 2 bases and J 2 bases, with 10 bases left between them. The CDR3 DNA reads TGTGCCAGCAGTTACGGCAGGGGCCCCTACGAGCAGTACTTC. Residues: CASSYGRGPYEQYF.

The rearrangement links TRBV6-1 to TRBJ2-5; TRBD1 aligns across 8 bases. V lost 5 bases and J lost 2; bases outside the gene matches: 7. The germline CDR1 and CDR2 sequences are MNHNS and SASEGT. This CDR3 has 15 amino acids. CDR3 DNA sequence: TGTGCCAGCAGTCTATGGACAGGGACACAAGAGACCCAGTACTTC. Residues: CASSLWTGTQETQYF.

The V call is TRBV30, the J call TRBJ1-1; D might be TRBD1 (5 bases). CDR1 and CDR2 (germline): GTSNPN, SVGIG (reference sequence). Trimming pared 7 bases from V and 10 bases from J, leaving 22 bases between. CDR3 length: 13 residues. This CDR3 is CASYRGDPSGAFF. The CDR3 coding sequence is TGTGCCTCGTACCGGGGGGACCCCTCAGGAGCTTTCTTT. The full variable domain, in which reference TRBV30 and TRBJ1-1 provide the parts outside the CDR3, is SQTIHQWPATLVQPVGSPLSLECTVEGTSNPNLYWYRQAAGRGLQLLFYSVGIGQISSEVPQNLSASRPQDRQFILSSKKLLLSDSGFYLCASYRGDPSGAFFGQGTRLTVV.

This chain connects TRBV6-5 to TRBJ2-7; TRBD1 matches at 8 bases. The germline gives CDR1 MNHEY, CDR2 SVGAGI. The length of the CDR3 is 14 residues. The J segment lost 1 base and the V segment lost 6 bases, leaving 5 bases of the junction unmatched. The CDR3 region has the DNA TGTGCCAGCAGCCACGGACAGGGTTCCTACGAGCAGTACTTC. Its protein product is CASSHGQGSYEQYF.

The rearrangement uses TRBV9 and TRBJ2-2, with unresolved D. The CDR3 extends over 15 amino acids. Germline V gives CDR1 SGDLS, CDR2 YYNGEE. With 8 bases removed from V and 2 bases from J, the gap between germline ends came to 16 bases. The CDR3 DNA is TGTGCCAGTCCGCACCCTGGGAAAAACACCGGGGAGCTGTTTTTT. It is translated as CASPHPGKNTGELFF.

The rearrangement links TRBV9 to TRBJ2-5; D is undetermined. CDR1 is SGDLS, CDR2 YYNGEE, per germline. The ends were cut back, 0 bases at V and 4 bases at J, with 10 bases in the middle. This CDR3 has 14 residues. The CDR3 DNA reads TGTGCCAGCAGCGTAGGTTTCGGACGAGAGACCCAGTACTTC. Translating it yields CASSVGFGRETQYF.

The chain carries TRBV10-1 and TRBJ1-1; D unclear. Germline V lookup: CDR1 WNHNN, CDR2 SYGVQD (reference sequence). The CDR3 loop spans 11 amino acids. Trimming removed 3 bases at V and 9 bases at J, with 8 bases between. The CDR3 bases are TGCGCCAGCAGTGAAGGAGCTCAAGCTTTCTTT. Its translation is CASSEGAQAFF.

The chain recombines TRBV7-9 with TRBJ2-6; D is perhaps TRBD1 (6 bases). CDR3 length: 16 residues. Trimming pared 4 bases from V and 2 bases from J, leaving 12 bases between. Germline-derived CDR1 and CDR2 are SEHNR and FQNEAQ (reference sequence). The CDR3 coding sequence is TGTGCCAGCAGCTCAGAACAGGGTACTGGGGCCAACGTCCTGACTTTC. Its translation: CASSSEQGTGANVLTF. Together with reference TRBV7-9 and TRBJ2-6, the CDR3 gives the full variable domain: DTGVSQNPRHKITKRGQNVTFRCDPISEHNRLYWYRQTLGQGPEFLTYFQNEAQLEKSRLLSDRFSAERPKGSFSTLEIQRTEQGDSAMYLCASSSEQGTGANVLTFGAGSRLTVL.

This chain connects TRBV18 to TRBJ1-1; D may be TRBD1 (5 bases). The V gene lost 2 bases and the J gene lost 5 bases, with 15 bases spanning the gap. This CDR3 region has 15 residues. Germline V CDR1 and CDR2: KGHSH, LQKENI. For the CDR3, the DNA is TGTGCCAGCTCACCAGGGACTTCTTCATGGACTGAAGCTTTCTTT. Protein sequence: CASSPGTSSWTEAFF.

This clone was detected once. The rearrangement uses TRBV11-2 and TRBJ1-1; possible D gene TRBD1, 5 bases. Trimming left V 5 bases short and J 3 bases short, with 13 bases between. Germline loops: CDR1 SGHAT, CDR2 FQNNGV. The CDR3 sequence is 14 residues long. This CDR3 is CASSQRGVDTEAFF. The CDR3 nucleotides read TGTGCCAGCAGCCAACGAGGGGTCGACACTGAAGCTTTCTTT.

J is TRBJ1-5 and V is TRBV7-6; 7 positions agree with TRBD1. CDR1 SGHVS and CDR2 FNYEAQ come from the germline V gene. The CDR3 covers 14 residues. V dropped 5 bases and J dropped 5; count of bases not matched to a gene: 6. For the CDR3, the DNA is TGTGCCAGCAGCCCACAGGGGTTGCATCAGCCCCAGCATTTT. Amino acid sequence: CASSPQGLHQPQHF.

The V and J genes are TRBV10-2 and TRBJ1-5; 12 nucleotides match TRBD1. Looked up from germline, CDR1 is WSHSY and CDR2 is SAAADI. V was clipped by 6 bases and J by 5 bases; unmatched bases: 20. This CDR3 is built from 20 residues. Here the CDR3 reads CASSPNGGTGGGWSHQPQHF. As DNA, the CDR3 is TGCGCCAGCAGCCCAAATGGCGGGACAGGGGGCGGTTGGAGCCATCAGCCCCAGCATTTT.

The gene calls are TRBV7-9 and TRBJ2-3; the D is unclear. The germline V and J ends were trimmed by 8 bases and 6 bases, with 6 bases remaining between them. Germline V gives CDR1 SEHNR, CDR2 FQNEAQ (reference sequence). The CDR3 is 10 amino acids. CDR3 amino acids: CASEIDTQYF. CDR3 nucleotide sequence: TGTGCCAGCGAAATCGATACGCAGTATTTT.

This clone has a single count. The chain has TRBV5-6 and TRBJ1-4, with D perhaps matching TRBD1 (5 bases). Trimming removed 4 bases at V and 10 bases at J, with 11 bases between. The germline V gene has CDR1 SGHDT and CDR2 YYEEEE. The length of the CDR3 is 12 residues. For the CDR3, the DNA is TGTGCCAGCAGCCTGGAGAGGGGAAAACTGTTTTTT. Protein: CASSLERGKLFF.

The rearrangement links TRBV30 to TRBJ2-1; 8 bases agree with TRBD2. The CDR3 is 18 residues long. CDR1 and CDR2 (germline): GTSNPN, SVGIG (reference sequence). The J segment lost 4 bases and the V segment lost 1 base, leaving 15 bases of the junction unmatched. The CDR3 nucleotides read TGTGCCTGGAGTGCGGGCCTATTTCAACGGGAGGGTTACAATGAGCAGTTCTTC. Its protein product is CAWSAGLFQREGYNEQFF.

This chain uses TRBV9 with TRBJ2-1, with no clear D. V lost 1 base, J lost 5 bases, and 7 bases lay in between. The CDR3 is made up of 13 amino acids. Germline V gives CDR1 SGDLS, CDR2 YYNGEE. The CDR3 protein is CASSVKGHNEQFF. Here the CDR3 DNA reads TGTGCCAGCAGCGTAAAAGGGCACAATGAGCAGTTCTTC.

This CDR3 reads CASSETLYRTSGYEQYF. The CDR3 DNA follows: TGTGCCAGCAGTGAAACCTTATACCGGACTAGCGGGTACGAGCAGTACTTC. V gene TRBV6-1 combines with J gene TRBJ2-7; 11 bases align to TRBD2. V dropped 2 bases and J dropped 4; count of bases not matched to a gene: 10. CDR1 is MNHNS and CDR2 is SASEGT in the germline V gene. There are 17 residues in the CDR3.